This T cell receptor (beta chain) emerged from a study of control samples from healthy donors and cancer patients. Using immunoSEQ multiplex PCR, the repertoire was profiled, and TCRdb retains in-frame clones only, with some absent. The sample comprises about 59,000 clones, approximately 92% of which are singletons, and 1.7% rests with the top ten. J lost 0 bases, V lost 10 bases, and 5 bases had no gene match. This CDR3 comprises 13 residues. The sample taken for sequencing was PBMCs. This clonotype was obtained from a middle-aged man with colorectal cancer. J is TRBJ1-1 and V is TRBV12-3 or TRBV12-4, with TRBD1 matching over 7 bases. CDR3 region: CAITGALNTEAFF. CDR3 DNA: TGTGCCATCACAGGGGCACTGAACACTGAAGCTTTCTTT.